Judged by abundance, the clone carrying this T cell receptor beta chain is medium-sized (0.01 to 0.1%). This sample is part of a study of control samples from healthy donors and cancer patients. The data were produced by immunoSEQ multiplex PCR, yet TCRdb's version contains in-frame clones alone and is incomplete. This table holds fewer than 25,000 clones, 88% found once. The V end lost 3 bases, the J end lost 5 bases, and 17 bases lay between the germline ends. This CDR3 comprises 15 residues. The germline gives CDR1 LNHDA, CDR2 SQIVND (reference sequence). V is TRBV19 and J is TRBJ2-7; D may match TRBD1 or TRBD2 (5 bases each). This receptor was taken from a woman aged 55-70 years with head and neck cancer. The sample consisted of PBMCs. CDR3 loop: CASSIGTLEGNEQYF. The CDR3 DNA reads TGTGCCAGTAGTATCGGGACCCTCGAGGGAAACGAGCAGTACTTC.